This T cell receptor (beta chain) was identified in a study of identifying expanded T cells in peripheral blood. Study-wide findings and caveats: Variance in clone template counts between two-week samples significantly increased with total template count across all healthy donors. Over approximately two and four weeks, about 17 and 20 clones changed, versus 1.2 between replicates.

For this clone: Its specificity is not known.

Measured with immunoSEQ multiplex PCR; TCRdb has only the in-frame clones, and not every one. This sample has tens of thousands of clones, with roughly 90% found just once. Collection occurred without any documented infections or immune events in donors. V lost 2 bases and J 1 base, leaving 5 bases between the germline ends. The CDR3 covers 14 residues. Germline V lookup: CDR1 SNHLY, CDR2 FYNNEI. This sequence originates from a person between 18 and 75 years old in good health. Sequenced material: blood. The rearrangement links TRBV2 to TRBJ2-2, with D hard to call. CDR3 residues: CASSESRNTGELFF. CDR3 nucleotide sequence: TGTGCCAGCAGTGAATCACGGAACACCGGGGAGCTGTTTTTT.